Listed here are 27 T cell receptor beta chains from one sample, sequenced in a study of vaccination and CD4 T cells after COVID-19. The Oncomine TCR Beta short-read assay sequenced DNA from cultured CD4+ T cells. TCRdb re-derived calls from the PCR reads in MiXCR, one entry per CDR3 protein. The repertoire includes roughly 28,000 distinct CDR3 sequences, about 60% of them detected once, and about a sixth sits in the top ten. Treatment defined: approximately 11-day PBMC culture with coronavirus spike peptide pools or control peptides (ViraFEST assay). These receptors lack a known antigen. Sequencing was performed on CD4+ T cells from blood, cultured in vitro, taken after SARS-CoV-2 vaccination. Source of these receptors: a human donor who received a COVID-19 vaccine.

This clonotype showed up just a few times. This chain uses TRBV6-1 with TRBJ2-3; TRBD2 aligns across 11 bases. Germline-derived CDR1 and CDR2 are MNHNS and SASEGT. The CDR3 consists of 16 residues. V shed 5 bases and J 5 bases; nucleotides not matched to a gene: 9. CDR3 in DNA: TGTGCCAGCAGTCCCCTGACTAGCGGGGTGGGAGATACGCAGTATTTT. This sequence encodes CASSPLTSGVGDTQYF.

J is TRBJ2-2 and V is TRBV6-5, with D maybe TRBD2 (5 bases). The V gene's germline CDR1 is MNHEY and CDR2 SVGAGI. The CDR3 spans 16 residues. Between the trimmed V and J ends, which lost 2 bases and 6 bases, there was a span of 16 bases. The CDR3 coding sequence is TGTGCCAGCAGTTACGCGGGTCAACTAGGGTCCGGGGAGCTGTTTTTT. Its translation is CASSYAGQLGSGELFF.

The chain has TRBV10-1 and TRBJ1-1, with a weak D call TRBD1 (5 bases). Germline-derived CDR1 and CDR2 are WNHNN and SYGVQD (reference sequence). The CDR3 has 14 amino acids. The ends were cut back, 5 bases at V and 1 base at J, with 11 bases in the middle. CDR3 region: CASSRGRKNTEAFF. The CDR3 DNA sequence: TGCGCCAGCAGTCGGGGACGGAAGAACACTGAAGCTTTCTTT.

With respect to this clonotype: The junction shows a germline mismatch at one end, possibly a read error. Written as DNA, the CDR3 is TGTGCCAGTAGTCTAGACGACGAGACGGGTGAAGCTTTCTTT. This translates into CASSLDDETGEAFF. V and J are TRBV19 and TRBJ1-1; D unclear. The V gene's germline CDR1 is LNHDA and CDR2 SQIVND (reference sequence). The CDR3 extends over 14 amino acids.

The rearrangement joins TRBV5-1 to TRBJ1-1; D is perhaps TRBD1 (6 bases). Trimming took off 4 bases at V and 0 bases at J, with 13 bases between the two ends. The CDR3 length is 15 residues. The germline V gene has CDR1 SGHRS and CDR2 YFSETQ. The DNA of the CDR3 is TGCGCCAGCAGCGAAGACAGGTCTATGAACACTGAAGCTTTCTTT. It yields the protein CASSEDRSMNTEAFF.

This chain connects TRBV20-1 to TRBJ2-3; 10 bases agree with TRBD2. Trimming at V came to 1 base and at J to 6 bases, leaving 7 bases not matched to a gene. Germline V gene lookup returns CDR1 DFQATT and CDR2 SNEGSKA (reference sequence). CDR3 length equals 15 residues. The CDR3: CSARVIAGGQDTQYF. The CDR3 DNA sequence: TGCAGTGCTAGAGTGATAGCGGGGGGACAGGATACGCAGTATTTT.

The rearrangement uses TRBV19 and TRBJ1-2; D remains unclear. Germline loops: CDR1 LNHDA, CDR2 SQIVND (reference sequence). The CDR3 is made up of 14 amino acids. Deletions cut 5 bases from V and 4 bases from J, with 14 bases between. The CDR3 reads CASSPPEFSYGYTF. CDR3 in DNA: TGTGCCAGTAGTCCCCCGGAGTTCTCCTATGGCTACACCTTC.

The V and J genes are TRBV5-4 and TRBJ1-2; D remains unclear. Trimming cost V 3 bases and J 2 bases, with 11 bases left between them. Germline loops: CDR1 SGHNT, CDR2 YYREEE (reference sequence). The CDR3 is 14 residues long. The DNA for the CDR3 is TGTGCCAGCAGCTCCCGAGGACGGAACTATGGCTACACCTTC. This codes for CASSSRGRNYGYTF.

The genes are TRBV5-4 and TRBJ1-3; D gene uncertain. Trimming pared 4 bases from V and 2 bases from J, leaving 10 bases between. Germline CDR1 and CDR2: SGHNT and YYREEE (reference sequence). The CDR3 spans 14 residues. The CDR3 DNA reads TGTGCCAGCAGCCCCGCAGGCCCTGGAAACACCATATATTTT. Translating it yields CASSPAGPGNTIYF.

This clonotype was counted a few times. CDR3 sequence (DNA): TGTGCCACCAGCAGAGGTCGACAGGGGGCATGGAATTCACCCCTCCACTTT. Protein sequence: CATSRGRQGAWNSPLHF. This chain links TRBV15 with TRBJ1-6, with 10 bases fitting TRBD1. The CDR3 has 17 amino acids. From germline, CDR1 is LNHNV and CDR2 YYDKDF (reference sequence). The junction had 7 bases not matched to a gene; V was cut back by 1 base and J by 7 bases.

The chain links TRBV27 to TRBJ1-3; tentative D call: TRBD1 (6 bases). V shed 4 bases and J shed 1 base, with 8 bases lying between them. The CDR3 runs to 14 residues. The germline CDR1 and CDR2 sequences are MNHEY and SMNVEV (reference sequence). CDR3 DNA: TGTGCCAGCAGTTCCAGGGGTTCTGGAAACACCATATATTTT. Encoded protein: CASSSRGSGNTIYF.

This clonotype was seen a few times. CDR3 residues: CSASSGGGETQYF. The CDR3 DNA reads TGCAGTGCTAGTTCGGGGGGAGGGGAGACCCAGTACTTC. The V and J genes are TRBV20-1 and TRBJ2-5, with 7 bases lining up with TRBD2. The trim removed 3 bases at V and 5 bases at J, leaving 6 bases unmatched. This CDR3 has 13 amino acids. Germline V gene lookup returns CDR1 DFQATT and CDR2 SNEGSKA (reference sequence).

V is TRBV2 and J is TRBJ1-5; maybe TRBD1 (5 bases). The CDR3 extends over 14 amino acids. Germline loops: CDR1 SNHLY, CDR2 FYNNEI. The ends were cut back, 6 bases at V and 7 bases at J, with 16 bases in the middle. CDR3 coding DNA: TGTGCCAGCAGCTCCATGCGGGGGGGGCAGCCCCAGCATTTT. This codes for CASSSMRGGQPQHF. Full variable domain (remainder filled in from reference TRBV2 and TRBJ1-5): EPEVTQTPSHQVTQMGQEVILRCVPISNHLYFYWYRQILGQKVEFLVSFYNNEISEKSEIFDDQFSVERPDGSNFTLKIRSTKLEDSAMYFCASSSMRGGQPQHFGDGTRLSIL.

In this sample, this clonotype turned up once. This chain joins TRBV19 and TRBJ1-2; tentatively, D is TRBD1 (5 bases). The CDR3 length is 12 residues. The germline V gene has CDR1 LNHDA and CDR2 SQIVND (reference sequence). V was trimmed by 4 bases and J by 4 bases, leaving 7 bases between them. The CDR3 DNA reads as TGTGCCAGTAGTACCACAGGCTATGGCTACACCTTC. This encodes CASSTTGYGYTF.

With regard to this clonotype: The junction departs from germline at one end; a sequencing error may be responsible. The rearrangement uses TRBV30 and TRBJ2-4; 7 nucleotides agree with TRBD1. Germline V gene lookup returns CDR1 GTSNPN and CDR2 SVGIG (reference sequence). The length of the CDR3 is 13 residues. The CDR3 DNA follows: TGTGCCTGGAGCTATCAACGACAGGGTTTTACCGCCTTC. Translated, it gives CAWSYQRQGFTAF.

The chain uses TRBV7-9 and TRBJ2-3, with a weak D call TRBD1 (6 bases). CDR1 and CDR2 (germline): SEHNR, FQNEAQ (reference sequence). The CDR3 sequence is 16 residues long. The V and J ends lost 5 bases and 0 bases respectively, with 15 bases between them. The CDR3 sequence: CASSHGTTSSTDTQYF. In DNA, the CDR3 is TGTGCCAGCAGCCACGGGACAACATCTAGCACAGATACGCAGTATTTT.

The chain joins TRBV5-1 to TRBJ2-5; tentatively, D is TRBD2 (7 bases). The V gene's germline CDR1 is SGHRS and CDR2 YFSETQ. V gave up 2 bases and J gave up 4 bases, with 12 bases separating them. The CDR3 covers 14 residues. CDR3 bases: TGCGCCAGCAGCTTAGAAGGGGGGGCAGAGACCCAGTACTTC. It yields the protein CASSLEGGAETQYF.

The CDR3 nucleotides read TGTGCCAGCAGCTTATGGGACAGGCCTCGCCGGGTCTATGGCTACACCTTC. This sequence encodes CASSLWDRPRRVYGYTF. The V and J genes are TRBV7-9 and TRBJ1-2; 8 bases are shared with TRBD1. This CDR3 is 17 amino acids long. CDR1 and CDR2 (germline): SEHNR, FQNEAQ (reference sequence). Trimming took 2 bases from V and 4 from J; bases not matched to a gene: 12.

The chain recombines TRBV11-3 with TRBJ2-5; TRBD2 is a possible D gene (5 bases). The germline V gene encodes CDR1 SGHNT and CDR2 YENEEA. Trimming cost V 5 bases and J 2 bases, with 12 bases left between them. The CDR3 is 14 amino acids. DNA for the CDR3: TGTGCCAGCAGCAGACCTCGGGGTCAAGAGACCCAGTACTTC. Protein sequence: CASSRPRGQETQYF. The full variable domain, with the rest looked up from reference TRBV11-3 and TRBJ2-5, is EAGVVQSPRYKIIEKKQPVAFWCNPISGHNTLYWYLQNLGQGPELLIRYENEEAVDDSQLPKDRFSAERLKGVDSTLKIQPAELGDSAVYLCASSRPRGQETQYFGPGTRLLVL.

CDR3 nucleotides: TGTGCCTGGAGTGTAACCTACGAGCAGTACTTC. It specifies CAWSVTYEQYF. V gene TRBV30 combines with J gene TRBJ2-7; D ambiguous. The CDR3 sequence is 11 residues long. The V gene lost 0 bases and the J gene lost 2 bases, with 2 bases spanning the gap. Germline V gives CDR1 GTSNPN, CDR2 SVGIG (reference sequence).

This chain connects TRBV7-6 to TRBJ2-7, with a weak D call TRBD2 (5 bases). CDR1 is SGHVS, CDR2 FNYEAQ, per germline. The CDR3 consists of 14 residues. V was cut by 0 bases and J by 0 bases, with 6 bases left in between. The DNA of the CDR3 is TGTGCCAGCAGCTTAGCTAGCGCCTCCTACGAGCAGTACTTC. Its translation: CASSLASASYEQYF.

The chain is built from TRBV19 and TRBJ1-6; D unresolved. The V gene lost 3 bases and the J gene lost 8 bases, with 14 bases spanning the gap. The length of the CDR3 is 15 residues. The germline V gene has CDR1 LNHDA and CDR2 SQIVND (reference sequence). In DNA, the CDR3 is TGTGCCAGTAGTATCCCGGACCCTGGACATTCACCCCTCCACTTT. Amino acid sequence: CASSIPDPGHSPLHF.

The genes are TRBV7-2 and TRBJ2-5; 15 bases are shared with TRBD2. CDR3 length: 17 amino acids. Germline CDR1 is SGHTA and CDR2 is FQGNSA. V shed 5 bases and J 3 bases; nucleotides not matched to a gene: 7. CDR3 amino acids: CASSAGLAGGMKETQYF. The CDR3 coding sequence is TGTGCCAGCAGCGCCGGACTAGCGGGGGGGATGAAAGAGACCCAGTACTTC.

The V call is TRBV7-2, the J call TRBJ1-1; 9 bases map to TRBD1. Germline trimming cut 2 bases from V and 1 base from J; bases unmatched to any gene: 8. This CDR3 comprises 17 residues. From germline, CDR1 is SGHTA and CDR2 FQGNSA. The CDR3 region is CASSLRQGGVRNTEAFF. In DNA, the CDR3 is TGTGCCAGCAGCTTAAGACAGGGGGGGGTGAGGAACACTGAAGCTTTCTTT.

The V and J genes are TRBV7-2 and TRBJ2-5; TRBD2 matches 7 bases. Germline CDR1 and CDR2: SGHTA and FQGNSA. This CDR3 has 16 amino acids. V gave up 7 bases and J gave up 4 bases; unmatched junction bases: 15. The DNA of the CDR3 is TGTGCCAGCAACCCCTCGGACGGGGGGTCGGGAGAGACCCAGTACTTC. Protein sequence: CASNPSDGGSGETQYF.

The chain recombines TRBV6-5 with TRBJ1-5, with 7 bases matching TRBD1. This CDR3 comprises 17 residues. Trimming at V came to 3 bases and at J to 6 bases, leaving 14 bases not matched to a gene. Germline V gives CDR1 MNHEY, CDR2 SVGAGI. The chain's CDR3 is CASSYLALRQGGQPQHF. CDR3 DNA sequence: TGTGCCAGCAGTTATCTGGCCTTGAGACAGGGAGGTCAGCCCCAGCATTTT.

In DNA, the CDR3 is TGTGCCAGCACCCTCCTTCGGCAGGGGGCTTCGGATGGCTACACCTTC. It encodes CASTLLRQGASDGYTF. The chain combines TRBV3-1 with TRBJ1-2; the match to TRBD1 covers 8 bases. With 7 bases clipped from V and 6 bases from J, the junction kept 16 bases outside the gene matches. The CDR3 sequence is 16 residues long. Germline assignment: CDR1 LGHDT and CDR2 YNNKEL (reference sequence).